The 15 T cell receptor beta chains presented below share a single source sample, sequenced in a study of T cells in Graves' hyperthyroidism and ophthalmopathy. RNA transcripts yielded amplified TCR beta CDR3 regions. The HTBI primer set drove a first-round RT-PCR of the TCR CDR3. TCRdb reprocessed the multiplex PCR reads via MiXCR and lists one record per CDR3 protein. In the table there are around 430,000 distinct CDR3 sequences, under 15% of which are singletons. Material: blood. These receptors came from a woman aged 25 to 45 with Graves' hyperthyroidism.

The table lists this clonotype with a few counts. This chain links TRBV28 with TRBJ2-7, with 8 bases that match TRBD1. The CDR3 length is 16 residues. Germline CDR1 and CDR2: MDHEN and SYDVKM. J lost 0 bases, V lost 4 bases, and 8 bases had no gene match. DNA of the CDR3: TGTGCCAGCAGTTCGCTAGGACAGGGACACTCCTACGAGCAGTACTTC. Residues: CASSSLGQGHSYEQYF. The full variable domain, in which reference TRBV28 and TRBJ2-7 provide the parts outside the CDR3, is DVKVTQSSRYLVKRTGEKVFLECVQDMDHENMFWYRQDPGLGLRLIYFSYDVKMKEKGDIPEGYSVSREKKERFSLILESASTNQTSMYLCASSSLGQGHSYEQYFGPGTRLTVT.

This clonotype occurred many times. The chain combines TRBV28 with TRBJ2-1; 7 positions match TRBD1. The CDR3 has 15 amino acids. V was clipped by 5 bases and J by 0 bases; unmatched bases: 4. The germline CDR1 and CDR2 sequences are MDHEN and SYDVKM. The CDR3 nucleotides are TGTGCCAGCAGTCCAGGGGGACGCTCCTACAATGAGCAGTTCTTC. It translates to CASSPGGRSYNEQFF.

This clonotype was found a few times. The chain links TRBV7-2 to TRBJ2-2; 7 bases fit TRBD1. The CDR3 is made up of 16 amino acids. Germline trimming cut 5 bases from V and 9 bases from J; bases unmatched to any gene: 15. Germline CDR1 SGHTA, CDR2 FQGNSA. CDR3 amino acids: CASSERTGPGKRELFF. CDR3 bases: TGTGCCAGCAGCGAGCGGACAGGACCGGGGAAAAGGGAGCTGTTTTTT.

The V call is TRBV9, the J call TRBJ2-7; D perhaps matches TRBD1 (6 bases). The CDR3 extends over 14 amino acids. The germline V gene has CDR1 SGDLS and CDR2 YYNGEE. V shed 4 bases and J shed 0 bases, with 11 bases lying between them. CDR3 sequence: CASSPRDISYEQYF. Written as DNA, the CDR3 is TGTGCCAGCAGCCCAAGGGACATCTCCTACGAGCAGTACTTC.

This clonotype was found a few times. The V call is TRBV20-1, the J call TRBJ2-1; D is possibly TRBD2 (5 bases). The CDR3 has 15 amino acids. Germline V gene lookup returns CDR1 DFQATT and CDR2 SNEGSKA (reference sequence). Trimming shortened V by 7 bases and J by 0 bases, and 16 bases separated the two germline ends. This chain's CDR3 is CSVESIARSYNEQFF. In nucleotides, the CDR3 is TGCAGTGTTGAATCTATAGCGCGCTCCTACAATGAGCAGTTCTTC.

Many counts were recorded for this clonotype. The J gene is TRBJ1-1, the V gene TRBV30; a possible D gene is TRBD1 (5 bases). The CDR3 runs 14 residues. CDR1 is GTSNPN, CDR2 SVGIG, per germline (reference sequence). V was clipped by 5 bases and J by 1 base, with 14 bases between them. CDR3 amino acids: CAWDSGHQNTEAFF. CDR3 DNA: TGTGCCTGGGATAGCGGACATCAGAACACTGAAGCTTTCTTT.

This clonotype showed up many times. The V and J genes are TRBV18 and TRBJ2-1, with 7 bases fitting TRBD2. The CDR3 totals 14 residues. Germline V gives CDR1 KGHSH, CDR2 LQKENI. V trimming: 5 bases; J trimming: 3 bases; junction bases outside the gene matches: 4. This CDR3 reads CASSFRDYYNEQFF. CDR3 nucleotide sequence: TGTGCCAGCTCATTCCGGGACTACTACAATGAGCAGTTCTTC.

The CDR3 reads CASREGPSSYEQYF. The DNA for the CDR3 is TGTGCCAGCAGGGAGGGTCCAAGCTCCTACGAGCAGTACTTC. V usage is TRBV12-3 or TRBV12-4 and J usage is TRBJ2-7; D possibly corresponds to TRBD2 (6 bases). This CDR3 is 14 amino acids long. V was trimmed by 6 bases and J by 0 bases, leaving 12 bases between them.

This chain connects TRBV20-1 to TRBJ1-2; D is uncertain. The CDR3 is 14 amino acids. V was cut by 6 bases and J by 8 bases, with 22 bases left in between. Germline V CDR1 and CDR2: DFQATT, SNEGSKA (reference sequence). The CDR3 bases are TGCAGTGCCCCCCTTGAGGCAGGTATTGACGGCTACACCTTC. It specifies CSAPLEAGIDGYTF.

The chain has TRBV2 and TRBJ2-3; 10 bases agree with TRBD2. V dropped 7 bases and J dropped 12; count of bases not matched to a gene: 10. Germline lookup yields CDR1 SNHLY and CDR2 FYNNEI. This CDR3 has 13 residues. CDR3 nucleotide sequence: TGTGCCAGCACCCGAGGGACTAGCGCAACCCAGTATTTT. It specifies CASTRGTSATQYF.

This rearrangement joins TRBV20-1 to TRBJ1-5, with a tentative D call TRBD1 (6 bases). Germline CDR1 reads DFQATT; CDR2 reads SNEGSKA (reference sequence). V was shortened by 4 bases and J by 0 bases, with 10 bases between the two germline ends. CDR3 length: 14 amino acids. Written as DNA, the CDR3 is TGCAGTGCTAACAGGGCGAATAGCAATCAGCCCCAGCATTTT. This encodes CSANRANSNQPQHF.

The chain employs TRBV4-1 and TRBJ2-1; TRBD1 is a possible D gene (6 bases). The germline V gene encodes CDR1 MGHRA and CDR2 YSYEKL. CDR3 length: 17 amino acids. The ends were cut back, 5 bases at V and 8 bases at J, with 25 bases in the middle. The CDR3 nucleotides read TGCGCCAGCAGCTTTTTCTCTAGGGGGATGGGCTTTGATGAGCAGTTCTTC. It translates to CASSFFSRGMGFDEQFF.

The CDR3 nucleotides are TGCAGTGCTTCGGGACAGGGTTTCAACGAGCAGTACTTC. This gives the protein CSASGQGFNEQYF. The V gene is TRBV20-1, the J gene TRBJ2-7, with 9 bases matching TRBD1. Germline V gene lookup returns CDR1 DFQATT and CDR2 SNEGSKA (reference sequence). V dropped 5 bases and J dropped 5; count of bases not matched to a gene: 7. The CDR3 sequence is 13 residues long.

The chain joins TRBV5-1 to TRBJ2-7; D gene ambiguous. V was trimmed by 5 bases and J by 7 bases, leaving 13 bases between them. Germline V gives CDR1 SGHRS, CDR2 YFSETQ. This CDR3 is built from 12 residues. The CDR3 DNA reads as TGCGCCAGCAGGATTGGTGGTGAGGAGCAGTACTTC. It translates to CASRIGGEEQYF.

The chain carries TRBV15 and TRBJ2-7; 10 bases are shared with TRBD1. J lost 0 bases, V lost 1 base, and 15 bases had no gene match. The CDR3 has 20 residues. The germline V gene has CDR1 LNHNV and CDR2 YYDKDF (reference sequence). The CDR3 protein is CATSRGAWDRGLKSSYEQYF. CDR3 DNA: TGTGCCACCAGCAGAGGAGCTTGGGACAGGGGACTCAAAAGCTCCTACGAGCAGTACTTC.